Here is one T cell receptor (beta chain) with its context. Its cognate antigen has yet to be identified. No quality values exist for individual bases; no much larger clone is one base distant. The sample comes from a study of T-cell memory formation after mild COVID-19 (dated by TCRdb to about 2021). For the study in its entirety: TCR sequence clusters from the two donors were found to be largely donor specific. Longitudinal TCRalpha and TCRbeta repertoire sequencing tracked T-cell clones expanding and contracting after mild COVID-19 in a couple of donors. Two young, previously healthy adult volunteers made up the cohort, one male and one female.

Beyond this particular receptor, the publication reports: Contracting CD4+ clones were found mainly in CM and EM memory subsets, while CD8+ clones were enriched in EMRA. Clones that contracted from day 15 to 85 showed balanced CD4/CD8 phenotypes, whereas a second wave of clones that expanded from day 15 to 37 leaned towards CD4+. The study included only a couple of mild cases, and larger cohorts that include severe cases with pre-infection samples were judged to be necessary. Some responding clones were detected in pre-infection memory, which suggested that pre-existing cross-reactive memory T cells had joined the SARS-CoV-2 response. The second-wave clones that peaked on day 37 were not confirmed to be SARS-CoV-2 specific.

PBMCs were isolated by Ficoll-Paque density gradient centrifugation. V gives up 1 base and J gives up 6 bases, and the segment between their germline ends measures 12 bases. The germline V gene (reference sequence) yields SEHNR for CDR1 and FQNEAQ for CDR2. The CDR3 starts with the cysteine, ends with the phenylalanine, and has 15 residues. Here the CDR3 DNA is all that survives: 45 bases in frame from base 1. The sample was run on an Illumina NovaSeq 6000. Using 5'RACE with constant-segment primers, TCRalpha and TCRbeta cDNA libraries were constructed, with sample barcodes and unique molecular identifiers added in the process. RNA was extracted from every sample with Trizol reagent. Amplification of the libraries took two PCR steps, and the second step added a second sample barcode plus Illumina TruSeq adapters. Libraries were sequenced on an Illumina NovaSeq with 2 x 150 bp paired-end reads. On the authors' methods: The reads were demultiplexed and collapsed into UMI-guided consensus sequences using migec v1.2.7. With mixcr v2.1.11, UMI consensuses were aligned to TRA and TRB V and J templates and assembled into clonotypes. A clonotype was counted as expanded or contracted only if both edgeR and NoisET called the change significant, with noise models trained on biological replicates. For edgeR calls, a false discovery rate-adjusted p below 0.01 and a log2 fold-change threshold of 1 were applied. PCA with hierarchical clustering of max-normalized trajectories of the 1000 most abundant clonotypes was used as exploratory dynamics analysis. Each responding clone was given a CD4 or CD8 phenotype based on the CD4+ and CD8+ repertoires, which had been sequenced separately. TCRdb applied fastp at Q25 and MiXCR to the public reads, then kept only in-frame beta chains. Each CDR3 protein gets just one entry, which takes the most common genes and DNA from the rows behind it. What appears here as the V and J calls and clone size reflects TCRdb's work, not the paper's. The sample table records 250,000 or so distinct CDR3 sequences; approximately 18% of these occur just once. In total, the top ten clones hold under 25% of the sample.

Sequenced sample: PBMCs or a T cell subset sorted from them (not recorded which). This clonotype originated in a man aged 18 to 29 who had mild COVID-19 (a few samples of this study predate the infection). The sample titles of this study are shuffled in the database, so cell type and time point are left out; the donor was told from shared clones. The chain employs TRBV7-9 and TRBJ2-2; matching of 6 bases hints at TRBD2 as the D gene. The CDR3 region has the sequence CASSLDGTDPGELFF. The nucleotides read TGTGCCAGCAGCTTAGACGGGACTGATCCCGGGGAGCTGTTTTTT.